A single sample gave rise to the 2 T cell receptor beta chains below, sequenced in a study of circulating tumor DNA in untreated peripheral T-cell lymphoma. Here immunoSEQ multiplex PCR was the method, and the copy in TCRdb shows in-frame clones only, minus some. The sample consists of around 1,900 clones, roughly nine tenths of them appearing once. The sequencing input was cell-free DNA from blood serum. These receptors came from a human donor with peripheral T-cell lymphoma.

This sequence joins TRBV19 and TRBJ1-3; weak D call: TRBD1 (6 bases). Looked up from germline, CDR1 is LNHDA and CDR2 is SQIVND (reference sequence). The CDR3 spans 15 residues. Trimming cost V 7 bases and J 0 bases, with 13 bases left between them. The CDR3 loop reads CASNSRGGSGNTIYF. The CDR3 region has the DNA TGTGCCAGTAATTCTAGAGGGGGCTCTGGAAACACCATATATTTT.

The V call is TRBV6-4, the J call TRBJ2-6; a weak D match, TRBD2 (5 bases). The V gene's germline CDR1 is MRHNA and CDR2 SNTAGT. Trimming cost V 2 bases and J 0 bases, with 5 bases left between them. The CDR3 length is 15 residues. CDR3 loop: CASSDTSSGANVLTF. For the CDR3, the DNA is TGTGCCAGCAGTGACACTAGCTCTGGGGCCAACGTCCTGACTTTC.